The 29 T cell receptor beta chains below come from one sample, sequenced in a study of T cell changes during pregnancy in multiple sclerosis. Data came from immunoSEQ multiplex PCR; TCRdb stores just in-frame clones and leaves some out. The sample records 90,000 to 120,000 clones, around 93% being singletons. Sequences were derived from peripheral blood, sampled before pregnancy. The origin of the receptors is a female donor with multiple sclerosis, enrolled in a pregnancy study.

The chain is built from TRBV5-8 and TRBJ2-7; 9 bases agree with TRBD2. V trimming: 4 bases; J trimming: 0 bases; junction bases outside the gene matches: 5. The CDR3 spans 15 residues. Germline V gene data show CDR1 as SGHTS and CDR2 as YDEGEE. The CDR3 protein is CASSLRLAASYEQYF. The CDR3 nucleotides read TGTGCCAGCAGCCTCAGACTAGCGGCCTCCTACGAGCAGTACTTC.

The V call is TRBV19, the J call TRBJ2-7; possibly TRBD1 for D (5 bases). The V gene lost 4 bases and the J gene lost 1 base, with 11 bases spanning the gap. The germline V gene encodes CDR1 LNHDA and CDR2 SQIVND (reference sequence). The CDR3 is made up of 14 amino acids. CDR3 region: CASSTAGRSYEQYF. In DNA, the CDR3 is TGTGCCAGTAGTACGGCAGGGCGGTCCTACGAGCAGTACTTC.

The V call is TRBV6-5, the J call TRBJ2-2; D is ambiguous. The CDR3 runs to 16 residues. V lost 2 bases and J lost 4, with 14 bases in between. The germline gives CDR1 MNHEY, CDR2 SVGAGI. The CDR3 DNA sequence: TGTGCCAGCAGTTACCACGATGTCGGGTCCACCGGGGAGCTGTTTTTT. Protein product: CASSYHDVGSTGELFF.

This chain links TRBV7-6 with TRBJ2-2; D may be TRBD1 (5 bases). The CDR3 runs 14 residues. Per the germline V gene, CDR1 is SGHVS and CDR2 is FNYEAQ. V was clipped by 8 bases and J by 0 bases, with 10 bases between them. The CDR3: CASVGLANTGELFF. The CDR3 nucleotides are TGTGCCAGCGTGGGGCTCGCGAACACCGGGGAGCTGTTTTTT.

The chain links TRBV9 to TRBJ1-4; tentative D call: TRBD1 (6 bases). Germline V gives CDR1 SGDLS, CDR2 YYNGEE. This CDR3 comprises 15 residues. Trimming took 0 bases from V and 7 from J, leaving 13 bases between them. CDR3 sequence: CASSVAVGAGEKLFF. The CDR3 coding sequence is TGTGCCAGCAGCGTAGCTGTGGGGGCGGGTGAAAAACTGTTTTTT.

The chain is built from TRBV19 and TRBJ2-1; TRBD2 agrees at 9 bases. Unmatched junction bases numbered 7, after V lost 7 bases and J lost 3 bases. Per the germline V gene, CDR1 is LNHDA and CDR2 is SQIVND (reference sequence). This CDR3 spans 15 amino acids. The CDR3 here is CASNPSGIDYNEQFF. CDR3 DNA sequence: TGTGCCAGTAACCCTAGCGGGATCGACTACAATGAGCAGTTCTTC.

The CDR3 sequence is CASSGPGGAGGNTEAFF. Here the CDR3 DNA reads TGCGCCAGCAGTGGACCGGGGGGCGCAGGTGGGAACACTGAAGCTTTCTTT. V is TRBV10-2 and J is TRBJ1-1; tentatively, D is TRBD1 (6 bases). Looked up from germline, CDR1 is WSHSY and CDR2 is SAAADI. The CDR3 consists of 17 residues. Trimming took 4 bases from V and 1 from J, leaving 19 bases between them.

The CDR3 DNA reads as TGTGCCAGCAGTGAACAGCAGACAAGCACAGATACGCAGTATTTT. Its translation: CASSEQQTSTDTQYF. The V call is TRBV6-1, the J call TRBJ2-3; D call uncertain. The germline V gene has CDR1 MNHNS and CDR2 SASEGT. The germline V and J ends were trimmed by 2 bases and 0 bases, with 9 bases remaining between them. The CDR3 sequence is 15 residues long.

This clone has just a few counts. V is TRBV19 and J is TRBJ1-2; D is unclear. There are 14 residues in the CDR3. V lost 3 bases, J lost 3 bases, and 11 bases lay in between. The V gene's germline CDR1 is LNHDA and CDR2 SQIVND (reference sequence). CDR3 bases: TGTGCCAGTAGTATTCCCGGGATGGACTATGGCTACACCTTC. Translation gives CASSIPGMDYGYTF.

This sequence joins TRBV4-2 and TRBJ1-3; D is possibly TRBD1 (5 bases). CDR3 length equals 15 residues. Germline V CDR1 and CDR2: LGHNA, YNFKEQ. Trimming shortened V by 2 bases and J by 8 bases, and 16 bases separated the two germline ends. CDR3 coding DNA: TGTGCCAGCAGCCAATTTCAAGGGGCGGCGTACACCATATATTTT. It specifies CASSQFQGAAYTIYF.

The V gene is TRBV5-1, the J gene TRBJ1-1; 7 nucleotides line up with TRBD1. Germline V CDR1 and CDR2: SGHRS, YFSETQ. V trimming: 4 bases; J trimming: 1 base; junction bases outside the gene matches: 10. This CDR3 is built from 16 residues. CDR3 DNA: TGCGCCAGCAGCCCCCGACAGGGCGGCAGGAACACTGAAGCTTTCTTT. This sequence encodes CASSPRQGGRNTEAFF.

About this clone itself: The junction and the germline gene differ at one end; a read error may be behind it. The chain recombines TRBV6-1 with TRBJ2-3; possible D gene TRBD1, 5 bases. Per the germline V gene, CDR1 is MNHNS and CDR2 is SASEGT. CDR3 size: 15 residues. The CDR3 nucleotides are TGTGCCAGCAGGGAAGACAGCACTAGCACAGATACGCAGTATTTT. Translated, it gives CASREDSTSTDTQYF.

A few counts support this clone. This chain links TRBV2 with TRBJ1-1, with TRBD1 matching 9 bases. The CDR3 loop spans 11 amino acids. In germline, CDR1 is SNHLY, CDR2 FYNNEI. V was clipped by 5 bases and J by 11 bases; unmatched bases: 3. This CDR3 is CASSRDREAFF. In DNA, the CDR3 is TGTGCCAGCAGTAGGGACAGGGAGGCTTTCTTT.

This clone was seen once. The rearrangement links TRBV7-8 to TRBJ1-1; 8 bases align to TRBD1. CDR1 is SGHVS, CDR2 FQNEAQ, per germline. The CDR3 loop spans 15 amino acids. V was clipped by 8 bases and J by 7 bases; unmatched bases: 15. In DNA, the CDR3 is TGTGCCAGCCTCCTCTCCCAGGGGGCTAGGGGTGAAGCTTTCTTT. This codes for CASLLSQGARGEAFF.

V and J are TRBV7-8 and TRBJ1-4, with 11 bases fitting TRBD1. Germline trimming cut 1 base from V and 6 bases from J; bases unmatched to any gene: 10. The CDR3 loop spans 18 amino acids. Germline V gives CDR1 SGHVS, CDR2 FQNEAQ. The CDR3, as DNA: TGTGCCAGCAGCTTAGGGTGGACAGGGGGCAGGAAGGATGAAAAACTGTTTTTT. Amino acids: CASSLGWTGGRKDEKLFF.

The rearrangement links TRBV4-2 to TRBJ1-2; 8 bases agree with TRBD1. J lost 0 bases, V lost 4 bases, and 4 bases had no gene match. Per the germline V gene, CDR1 is LGHNA and CDR2 is YNFKEQ. This CDR3 contains 15 residues. CDR3 DNA: TGTGCCAGCAGCCCCCGGACAGGGACTAACTATGGCTACACCTTC. Protein: CASSPRTGTNYGYTF.

This chain uses TRBV7-2 with TRBJ2-7; D remains unclear. V was cut by 3 bases and J by 2 bases, with 8 bases left in between. The CDR3 extends over 13 amino acids. Per the germline V gene, CDR1 is SGHTA and CDR2 is FQGNSA. The CDR3 DNA is TGTGCCAGCAGCTTTCTTGCAGCCTACGAGCAGTACTTC. Amino acids: CASSFLAAYEQYF.

This clone was recorded only once. This chain joins TRBV10-1 and TRBJ2-3; TRBD2 matches 10 bases. This CDR3 is built from 15 residues. With 4 bases clipped from V and 4 bases from J, the junction kept 5 bases outside the gene matches. Germline loops: CDR1 WNHNN, CDR2 SYGVQD (reference sequence). CDR3 nucleotides: TGCGCCAGCAGTGTTCTAGCGGGAGTCCCAGATACGCAGTATTTT. Its protein is CASSVLAGVPDTQYF.

The genes are TRBV19 and TRBJ1-1, with D hard to call. Germline V CDR1 and CDR2: LNHDA, SQIVND (reference sequence). CDR3 size: 14 residues. The V end lost 5 bases, the J end lost 3 bases, and 13 bases lay between the germline ends. In DNA, the CDR3 is TGTGCCAGTAGTTCCGGGGTCGGGGACACTGAAGCTTTCTTT. Its protein is CASSSGVGDTEAFF.

This clone has a single count. CDR3 bases: TGTGCCAGCAGCCAAGTTGGAGGGGCCGCCTACAATGAGCAGTTCTTC. It encodes CASSQVGGAAYNEQFF. This chain joins TRBV14 and TRBJ2-1; TRBD2 is a possible D gene (6 bases). Between the trimmed V and J ends, which lost 1 base and 2 bases, there was a span of 12 bases. The CDR3 sequence is 16 residues long. CDR1 and CDR2 (germline): SGHDN, FVKESK.

The chain has TRBV2 and TRBJ1-5; 9 bases fit TRBD1. Germline values: CDR1 SNHLY, CDR2 FYNNEI. The CDR3 runs to 15 residues. Trimming cost V 5 bases and J 5 bases; bases outside gene matches: 7. The CDR3 nucleotides are TGTGCCAGCAGTACTGGGACAGGGTCGGATCAGCCCCAGCATTTT. Translated, it gives CASSTGTGSDQPQHF.

The chain links TRBV11-2 to TRBJ2-4; 7 bases align to TRBD1. V lost 5 bases and J lost 4; bases outside the gene matches: 2. The germline CDR1 and CDR2 sequences are SGHAT and FQNNGV. CDR3 length equals 13 residues. The CDR3 reads CASSGRGKNIQYF. The CDR3 DNA follows: TGTGCCAGCAGCGGCAGGGGGAAAAACATTCAGTACTTC.

The chain combines TRBV6-5 with TRBJ1-5; D is possibly TRBD1 (6 bases). V was cut by 7 bases and J by 2 bases, with 15 bases left in between. Germline-derived CDR1 and CDR2 are MNHEY and SVGAGI. The length of the CDR3 is 15 residues. CDR3 coding DNA: TGTGCCAGCAAACAACAGGGTGACGGCAATCAGCCCCAGCATTTT. It codes for CASKQQGDGNQPQHF.

The rearrangement joins TRBV27 to TRBJ2-1; 11 bases agree with TRBD2. The trim removed 4 bases at V and 6 bases at J, leaving 5 bases unmatched. CDR1 and CDR2 from the germline V gene are MNHEY and SMNVEV (reference sequence). The CDR3 spans 15 residues. The CDR3 DNA is TGTGCCAGCAGTTCCCGGACTAGCGGGTTCAATGAGCAGTTCTTC. Translated: CASSSRTSGFNEQFF.

In regard to this clone: A junction end diverges from the germline sequence, so it may reflect a read error. The gene calls are TRBV19 and TRBJ2-3; 8 nucleotides agree with TRBD2. The germline V gene encodes CDR1 LNHDA and CDR2 SQIVND (reference sequence). This CDR3 is built from 14 residues. The CDR3, as DNA: TGTGCCAGTAGTATAAGCGGGGGCACGGATACGCAGTATTTT. Translating it yields CASSISGGTDTQYF.

The V call is TRBV13, the J call TRBJ2-2; 10 positions agree with TRBD1. Looked up from germline, CDR1 is PRHDT and CDR2 is FYEKMQ (reference sequence). The CDR3 has 17 amino acids. The J segment lost 1 base and the V segment lost 0 bases, leaving 2 bases of the junction unmatched. The CDR3 DNA is TGTGCCAGCAGCTTAGGGGACAGGGGGGAGAACACCGGGGAGCTGTTTTTT. Amino acid sequence: CASSLGDRGENTGELFF.

This clone was recorded only once. The gene calls are TRBV13 and TRBJ2-3, with a weak D call TRBD2 (5 bases). This CDR3 comprises 16 residues. V lost 2 bases, J lost 2 bases, and 14 bases lay in between. Germline CDR1 reads PRHDT; CDR2 reads FYEKMQ (reference sequence). The CDR3 DNA follows: TGTGCCAGCAGCTTATGGAGGTTTACGGACACAGATACGCAGTATTTT. Protein sequence: CASSLWRFTDTDTQYF.

This clone appeared a single time. V gene TRBV2 combines with J gene TRBJ2-7; 10 positions match TRBD2. The CDR3 has 15 amino acids. Trimming cost V 6 bases and J 2 bases; bases outside gene matches: 7. CDR1 and CDR2 (germline): SNHLY, FYNNEI. The CDR3 spells CASRLAGTLTYEQYF. The CDR3 region has the DNA TGTGCCAGCAGACTAGCGGGGACCTTGACCTACGAGCAGTACTTC. Looking up the rest from reference TRBV2 and TRBJ2-7 gives the full variable domain: EPEVTQTPSHQVTQMGQEVILRCVPISNHLYFYWYRQILGQKVEFLVSFYNNEISEKSEIFDDQFSVERPDGSNFTLKIRSTKLEDSAMYFCASRLAGTLTYEQYFGPGTRLTVT.

The V gene is TRBV12-5, the J gene TRBJ2-1; TRBD1 matches 7 bases. The length of the CDR3 is 12 residues. Germline CDR1 LGHNT, CDR2 FRNRAP. V gave up 6 bases and J gave up 8 bases; unmatched junction bases: 4. CDR3 amino acids: CASGTGLDEQFF. The CDR3 DNA reads as TGTGCTAGTGGGACAGGGCTTGATGAGCAGTTCTTC.